Listed below are T cell receptor beta chains from one sample, sequenced in a study of blood T cell repertoires in COVID-19. Only in-frame clones appear in the TCRdb table, and some are missing; sequencing was by immunoSEQ multiplex PCR. There are 150,000 to 200,000 clones in the sample; around nine tenths occur only once, and approximately 7% lies in the top ten. Material for sequencing was PBMCs or T cells enriched from blood (not recorded which). All receptors derive from a woman aged 45-60 years who had recovered from COVID-19. CDR3s include the opening cysteine and the closing phenylalanine or tryptophan. The order of the fields is V gene, J gene, clone size, D gene, CDR3 DNA, CDR3 protein. D genes are given only for firm matches. Clone size, where shown, is once, few, many, or a class for clones that have expanded.

>TRBV11-2|TRBJ2-2|once|NA
TGTGCCAGCAGCTTTCGAAGGGGCACCGGGGAGCTGTTTTTT
CASSFRRGTGELFF
>TRBV5-6|TRBJ1-1|NA|NA
TGTGCCAGCAGCTTAAGCGAAGTGATGGTGAACACTGAAGCTTTCTTT
CASSLSEVMVNTEAFF
>TRBV6-2/TRBV6-3|TRBJ1-5|NA|TRBD1
TGTGCCAGCAGTCCCGCGACAGGGGTTAGCAATCAGCCCCAGCATTTT
CASSPATGVSNQPQHF
>TRBV7-2|TRBJ1-5|NA|TRBD1
TGTGCCAGCAGCGCCACAGGGGGCGGCAATCAGCCCCAGCATTTT
CASSATGGGNQPQHF
>TRBV2|TRBJ1-5|NA|NA
TGTGCCAGCAGTGACATGAGCAATCAGCCCCAGCATTTT
CASSDMSNQPQHF
>TRBV4-1|TRBJ2-1|NA|TRBD2
TGCGCCAGCAGCCAAGATGTTAGCGGGGGGGCCTACAATGAGCAGTTCTTC
CASSQDVSGGAYNEQFF
>TRBV7-7|TRBJ2-5|NA|NA
TGTGCTAGCAGCTTCCGGGTCCAAGAGACCCAGTACTTC
CASSFRVQETQYF
>TRBV5-1|TRBJ1-1|NA|NA
TGCGCCAGCAGCGGAGCGAACACTGAAGCTTTCTTT
CASSGANTEAFF
>TRBV18|TRBJ1-1|NA|TRBD1
TGTGCCAGCTCACCATTTCCGGGACAGGGTACCGGTGAAGCTTTCTTT
CASSPFPGQGTGEAFF
>TRBV20-1|TRBJ2-3|once|TRBD2
TGCAGTGCTAGTGTCCCGCGGGGGGGCGGAGATACGCAGTATTTT
CSASVPRGGGDTQYF
>TRBV7-8|TRBJ1-5|once|NA
TGTGCCAGCAGCTTATCTAGGCTGAATAGCAATCAGCCCCAGCATTTT
CASSLSRLNSNQPQHF
>TRBV5-1|TRBJ1-1|NA|NA
TGCGCCAGCAGCTTGGCTACAGTGAACACTGAAGCTTTCTTT
CASSLATVNTEAFF
>TRBV7-9|TRBJ1-2|NA|TRBD1
TGTGCCAGCAGCTTAGCCCAGGACAGGGCGTATGGCTACACCTTC
CASSLAQDRAYGYTF
>TRBV2|TRBJ1-1|NA|NA
TGTGCCAGCAGTTTGGGGGGGATTACTGAAGCTTTCTTT
CASSLGGITEAFF
>TRBV6-5|TRBJ1-2|NA|NA
TGTGCCAGCAGTTACAGGGGGAGCTACTATGGCTACACCTTC
CASSYRGSYYGYTF
>TRBV18|TRBJ1-5|NA|NA
TGTGCCAGCTCAGATACAGGGTACAATCAGCCCCAGCATTTT
CASSDTGYNQPQHF
>TRBV27|TRBJ2-7|NA|TRBD1
TGTGCCAGCAGACAGGGACAGTACTACGAGCAGTACTTC
CASRQGQYYEQYF
>TRBV27|TRBJ1-2|NA|NA
TGTGCCAGCAGCTCGGGGGGTAACTATGGCTACACCTTC
CASSSGGNYGYTF
>TRBV9|TRBJ1-3|NA|NA
TGTGCCAGCAGCGTGAGCCCGGGGGGCTCTGGAAACACCATATATTTT
CASSVSPGGSGNTIYF
>TRBV4-3|TRBJ1-2|NA|NA
TGCGCCAGCGCCCAGGGGATAGGGGACTATGGCTACACCTTC
CASAQGIGDYGYTF
>TRBV27|TRBJ1-1|once|TRBD1
TGTGCCAGCACCCCCCTTTATGGAGGACAGGGCGGCACTGAAGCTTTCTTT
CASTPLYGGQGGTEAFF
>TRBV15|TRBJ1-6|few|NA
TGTGCCACCAGCAGATTGGCCGTCCGGGGGAATTCACCCCTCCACTTT
CATSRLAVRGNSPLHF
>TRBV7-2|TRBJ2-3|NA|NA
TGTGCCAGCAGCTTCCCTATTTCTAGCACAGATACGCAGTATTTT
CASSFPISSTDTQYF
>TRBV11-3|TRBJ1-1|NA|TRBD1
TGTGCCAGCAGGCAGTCCGGGACAGGGGGTACTAACACTGAAGCTTTCTTT
CASRQSGTGGTNTEAFF
>TRBV9|TRBJ2-7|few|TRBD1
TGTGCCAGCAGCGCCGGTCCCGGGACAGTCTCCTACGAGCAGTACTTC
CASSAGPGTVSYEQYF
>TRBV6-5|TRBJ2-3|NA|NA
TGTGCCAGCAGTTACTCTCGCAGGGGCGGCACAGATACGCAGTATTTT
CASSYSRRGGTDTQYF
>TRBV5-1|TRBJ2-7|NA|NA
TGCGCCAGCAGCTTGGAACCAGTCCTCGAGCAGTACTTC
CASSLEPVLEQYF
>TRBV7-2|TRBJ2-3|NA|TRBD1
TGTGCCAGCAGCTTACTGGGACAGGGATCGGTCCGGAACACAGATACGCAGTATTTT
CASSLLGQGSVRNTDTQYF
>TRBV11-1|TRBJ2-7|NA|NA
TGTGCCAGCAGCTTAGTCGCGGTAGCTTCCCACGAGCAGTACTTC
CASSLVAVASHEQYF
>TRBV9|TRBJ2-5|NA|TRBD2
TGTGCCAGCAGCGAACGGGGGGGCCCGGAGACCCAGTACTTC
CASSERGGPETQYF
>TRBV18|TRBJ2-5|NA|TRBD1
TGTGCCAGCTCCCCATCTGGGGCAGGGGGCACGAAGACCCAGTACTTC
CASSPSGAGGTKTQYF
>TRBV12-3/TRBV12-4|TRBJ1-2|few|NA
TGTGCCAGCAGCCCCGGGACTCAGAGAGGCTACACCTTC
CASSPGTQRGYTF
>TRBV29-1|TRBJ2-7|NA|NA
TGCAGCGTTCGAAAGACTCTCGAGCAGTACTTC
CSVRKTLEQYF
>TRBV9|TRBJ2-7|NA|TRBD2
TGTGCCAGCAGCGCCTGGGGGGGGAGCGGGAACGAGCAGTACTTC
CASSAWGGSGNEQYF
>TRBV11-3|TRBJ2-7|NA|NA
TGTGCCAGCAGCTTCAGTCCCTACGAGCAGTACTTC
CASSFSPYEQYF
>TRBV3-1/TRBV3-2|TRBJ1-1|NA|TRBD1
TGTGCCAGCAGATCCCGGGACAGAAACACTGAAGCTTTCTTT
CASRSRDRNTEAFF
>TRBV3-1/TRBV3-2|TRBJ1-2|NA|NA
TGTGCCAGCAGCCAAGGAGGTATCTATGGCTACACCTTC
CASSQGGIYGYTF
>TRBV19|TRBJ2-6|NA|NA
TGTGCCAGTAGTATTAGTACGCCGGGTCTCTCTGGGGCCAACGTCCTGACTTTC
CASSISTPGLSGANVLTF
>TRBV3-1/TRBV3-2|TRBJ1-6|NA|NA
TGTGCCAGCAGCTTCCGTGGGGCTCCTTCCTATAATTCACCCCTCCACTTT
CASSFRGAPSYNSPLHF
>TRBV19|TRBJ1-4|NA|NA
TGTGCCAGTAGTATAGCCGGGTATGAAAAACTGTTTTTT
CASSIAGYEKLFF
>TRBV4-1|TRBJ2-2|NA|NA
TGCGCCAGCAGCCTAGCCCCGGGTGCCGGGGAGCTGTTTTTT
CASSLAPGAGELFF
>TRBV19|TRBJ1-5|NA|NA
TGTGCCAGTAGCCAGGGGAGACCTTTAAGCAATCAGCCCCAGCATTTT
CASSQGRPLSNQPQHF
>TRBV7-2|TRBJ1-4|NA|NA
TGTGCCAGCAGCTATTGGGGGGCAACTAATGAAAAACTGTTTTTT
CASSYWGATNEKLFF
>TRBV5-6|TRBJ2-7|NA|TRBD1
TGTGCCAGCTGGCGGACAGGGGGCATATACGGCGAGCAGTACTTC
CASWRTGGIYGEQYF
>TRBV19|TRBJ1-6|NA|NA
TGTGCCAGTAGAGCTTTCGGGAGCAGCGCTAATTCACCCCTCCACTTT
CASRAFGSSANSPLHF
>TRBV6-5|TRBJ2-7|once|TRBD1
TGTGCCAGCAGCCCGGACAGGGTGAGCTACGAGCAGTACTTC
CASSPDRVSYEQYF
>TRBV5-6|TRBJ2-7|NA|TRBD2
TGTGCCAGCAGCTCTCCCCCCCGACTAGCGGGGGGAGGGGAGCAGTACTTC
CASSSPPRLAGGGEQYF
>TRBV27|TRBJ2-3|NA|TRBD2
TGTGCCAGCAGACTGGAGCGGGGACCTAGCACAGATACGCAGTATTTT
CASRLERGPSTDTQYF
>TRBV4-2|TRBJ1-6|NA|NA
TGTGCCAGCAGCCAAGAAAACAGACGTTCGGCCCCCCTCCACTTT
CASSQENRRSAPLHF
>TRBV19|TRBJ2-7|NA|NA
TGTGCCAGTAGACTGGGGGGGGGCGGTCTCAGGGAGCAGTACTTC
CASRLGGGGLREQYF
>TRBV15|TRBJ1-5|NA|NA
TGTGCCACCAGCAGCAGAAAGGGGCTCAGGGAACAGCCCCAGCATTTT
CATSSRKGLREQPQHF
>TRBV19|TRBJ1-1|NA|NA
TGTGCCAGTAGCTTACCTGGGGCCCCTGAAGCTTTCTTT
CASSLPGAPEAFF
>TRBV5-1|TRBJ1-1|NA|NA
TGCGCCAGCAGCTCCACAGGACCCTGGGAAGCTTTCTTT
CASSSTGPWEAFF
>TRBV6-2/TRBV6-3|TRBJ1-5|NA|TRBD1
TGTGCCAGCAGTTACACGGGACAGGGCTATCAGCCCCAGCATTTT
CASSYTGQGYQPQHF
>TRBV5-8|TRBJ2-7|NA|TRBD1
TGTGCCAGCAGCTCCCTCCGGGACAGTTTGTACGAGCAGTACTTC
CASSSLRDSLYEQYF